The rows below give T cell receptor beta chains drawn from one sample of a study of Ad26.COV2.S vaccination and SARS-CoV-2 variants. Method: immunoSEQ multiplex PCR; TCRdb's copy keeps in-frame clones and lacks some. The top ten clones hold about 3.3% of a sample with about 350,000 clones, 80% to 90% of them seen once. This sample comprised peripheral blood, obtained in a trial of Ad26.COV2.S vaccine versus placebo. These receptors came from a person between 18 and 65 years old who received the Ad26.COV2.S COVID-19 vaccine or a placebo. Both conserved end residues are part of each CDR3. The order of the fields is J gene, clone size, V gene, D gene, CDR3 DNA, CDR3 protein. A D gene is named only where the DNA matches it firmly. Expanded clones are given a class, and other clones once, few, many or no size at all.

J gene: TRBJ2-3; clone size: -; V gene: TRBV6-5; D gene: -; CDR3 DNA: TGTGCCAGCAGGACCGGCCCTACGCAGTATTTT; CDR3 protein: CASRTGPTQYF
J gene: TRBJ1-2; clone size: -; V gene: TRBV18; D gene: TRBD1; CDR3 DNA: TGTGCCAGCTCACCCGGGACAGACTTTGGCTACACCTTC; CDR3 protein: CASSPGTDFGYTF
J gene: TRBJ2-3; clone size: -; V gene: TRBV5-1; D gene: TRBD2; CDR3 DNA: TGCGCCAGCAGCTTAATGGCGACTAGCGGAGATACGCAGTATTTT; CDR3 protein: CASSLMATSGDTQYF
J gene: TRBJ2-3; clone size: -; V gene: TRBV28; D gene: TRBD2; CDR3 DNA: TGTGCCAGCAGTTCGGGACTAGCAGAAGATACGCAGTATTTT; CDR3 protein: CASSSGLAEDTQYF
J gene: TRBJ1-2; clone size: -; V gene: TRBV10-3; D gene: -; CDR3 DNA: TGTGCCATCAGTGATGGGAACTATGGCTACACCTTC; CDR3 protein: CAISDGNYGYTF
J gene: TRBJ1-1; clone size: -; V gene: TRBV18; D gene: TRBD1; CDR3 DNA: TGTGCCAGCACACAGGGGGCGCAAGCTTTCTTT; CDR3 protein: CASTQGAQAFF
J gene: TRBJ2-7; clone size: -; V gene: TRBV4-1; D gene: -; CDR3 DNA: TGCGCCAGCAGCCCCTCCGTCGGGGGCGGCTACGAGCAGTACTTC; CDR3 protein: CASSPSVGGGYEQYF
J gene: TRBJ2-5; clone size: -; V gene: TRBV5-4; D gene: TRBD2; CDR3 DNA: TGTGCCAGCAGCCCGGCCTGGACTAGCGGGGCCCAGTACTTC; CDR3 protein: CASSPAWTSGAQYF
J gene: TRBJ2-7; clone size: -; V gene: TRBV5-6; D gene: TRBD1; CDR3 DNA: TGTGCCAGCAGCTTGACTGGGACAGGCTACGAGCAGTACTTC; CDR3 protein: CASSLTGTGYEQYF
J gene: TRBJ1-3; clone size: -; V gene: TRBV9; D gene: -; CDR3 DNA: TGTGCCAGCAGCGTAGCGGCTGGAAACACCATATATTTT; CDR3 protein: CASSVAAGNTIYF
J gene: TRBJ2-1; clone size: -; V gene: TRBV6-2/TRBV6-3; D gene: -; CDR3 DNA: TGTGCCAGCAGTCGTGACTACTCCCATGAGCAGTTCTTC; CDR3 protein: CASSRDYSHEQFF
J gene: TRBJ2-1; clone size: -; V gene: TRBV6-2/TRBV6-3; D gene: -; CDR3 DNA: TGTGCCAGCAGTTACGCGGCGCCGGGAGCCTACAATGAGCAGTTCTTC; CDR3 protein: CASSYAAPGAYNEQFF
J gene: TRBJ1-1; clone size: few; V gene: TRBV4-1; D gene: -; CDR3 DNA: TGCGCCAGCAGCCAAGATATTGGGGCAGGGGTATACACTGAAGCTTTCTTT; CDR3 protein: CASSQDIGAGVYTEAFF
J gene: TRBJ1-1; clone size: medium-sized; V gene: TRBV27; D gene: TRBD1; CDR3 DNA: TGTGCCAGCAGCCCACAGGGGGCGGTTAGCACTGAAGCTTTCTTT; CDR3 protein: CASSPQGAVSTEAFF
J gene: TRBJ1-1; clone size: -; V gene: TRBV19; D gene: -; CDR3 DNA: TGTGCCACCATGAGGGCAGGGAGGAACACTGAAGCTTTCTTT; CDR3 protein: CATMRAGRNTEAFF
J gene: TRBJ2-1; clone size: -; V gene: TRBV7-2; D gene: TRBD2; CDR3 DNA: TGTGCCAGCAGCTTATCTAGTCGGGGGGGCCACAATGAGCAGTTCTTC; CDR3 protein: CASSLSSRGGHNEQFF
J gene: TRBJ2-2; clone size: few; V gene: TRBV15; D gene: -; CDR3 DNA: TGTGCCACCAGCAGAATGACAGAGAACACCGGGGAGCTGTTTTTT; CDR3 protein: CATSRMTENTGELFF
J gene: TRBJ2-5; clone size: -; V gene: TRBV5-8; D gene: -; CDR3 DNA: TGTGCCAGCATTCTGACCCAGTACTTC; CDR3 protein: CASILTQYF
J gene: TRBJ2-7; clone size: -; V gene: TRBV3-1/TRBV3-2; D gene: TRBD1; CDR3 DNA: TGTGCCAGCAGCCGGACAGGGGTGGCCTACGAGCAGTACTTC; CDR3 protein: CASSRTGVAYEQYF
J gene: TRBJ1-5; clone size: -; V gene: TRBV6-6; D gene: -; CDR3 DNA: TGTGCCAGCAGTTACTCGGGGAATAATCAGCCCCAGCATTTT; CDR3 protein: CASSYSGNNQPQHF
J gene: TRBJ2-5; clone size: once; V gene: TRBV19; D gene: TRBD1; CDR3 DNA: TGTGCCAGGACCCCGCACAGGGGGCCGGTAGGGACCCAGTACTTC; CDR3 protein: CARTPHRGPVGTQYF
J gene: TRBJ2-3; clone size: many; V gene: TRBV10-3; D gene: -; CDR3 DNA: TGTGCCGCCCAGCCGGCGGGAGAGGGGGCGATGCAGTATTTT; CDR3 protein: CAAQPAGEGAMQYF
J gene: TRBJ1-1; clone size: -; V gene: TRBV30; D gene: TRBD1; CDR3 DNA: TGTGCCTGGAGGGACAGGGGTACTGAAGCTTTCTTT; CDR3 protein: CAWRDRGTEAFF
J gene: TRBJ2-3; clone size: -; V gene: TRBV28; D gene: -; CDR3 DNA: TGTGCCAGCAGTTTACGGCAGGGGAGCACAGATACGCAGTATTTT; CDR3 protein: CASSLRQGSTDTQYF
J gene: TRBJ1-5; clone size: -; V gene: TRBV5-5; D gene: -; CDR3 DNA: TGTGCCAGCAGCTTGGAGGGCACTAGCAATCAGCCCCAGCATTTT; CDR3 protein: CASSLEGTSNQPQHF
J gene: TRBJ2-1; clone size: -; V gene: TRBV19; D gene: -; CDR3 DNA: TGTGCCAGTAGTATATCGAGACCCATCAATGAGCAGTTCTTC; CDR3 protein: CASSISRPINEQFF
J gene: TRBJ2-1; clone size: -; V gene: TRBV15; D gene: -; CDR3 DNA: TGTGCCACCAGCTACAGGGGGGGCTCCTACAATGAGCAGTTCTTC; CDR3 protein: CATSYRGGSYNEQFF
J gene: TRBJ2-7; clone size: many; V gene: TRBV25-1; D gene: -; CDR3 DNA: TGTGCCAGCAGTGAACAGTCCAGGGGCGAGCAGTACTTC; CDR3 protein: CASSEQSRGEQYF
J gene: TRBJ2-7; clone size: -; V gene: TRBV24-1; D gene: TRBD1; CDR3 DNA: TGTGCCACCAGTGACTATGACGCCGGGACAGCCTCCTACGAGCAGTACTTC; CDR3 protein: CATSDYDAGTASYEQYF
J gene: TRBJ1-6; clone size: -; V gene: TRBV24-1; D gene: -; CDR3 DNA: TGTGCCACCAGGGCCTGGTGCTCCTATAATTCACCCCTCCACTTT; CDR3 protein: CATRAWCSYNSPLHF
J gene: TRBJ2-7; clone size: -; V gene: TRBV6-2/TRBV6-3; D gene: TRBD2; CDR3 DNA: TGTGCCAGCAGTTACCGACTAGCGGGAGGCCGCTACGAGCAGTACTTC; CDR3 protein: CASSYRLAGGRYEQYF
J gene: TRBJ2-7; clone size: -; V gene: TRBV19; D gene: TRBD2; CDR3 DNA: TGTGCCAGTGGGGGTCGAGCAGCGGGAGGCACCTTCTCCTACGAGCAGTACTTC; CDR3 protein: CASGGRAAGGTFSYEQYF
J gene: TRBJ1-1; clone size: -; V gene: TRBV5-1; D gene: -; CDR3 DNA: TGCGCCAGCAGCTTGGTTGGCGCAGATGAAGCTTTCTTT; CDR3 protein: CASSLVGADEAFF
J gene: TRBJ1-2; clone size: -; V gene: TRBV9; D gene: TRBD1; CDR3 DNA: TGTGCCAGCAGCGTAGGAAAGGGCAGGGGGCACTATGGCTACACCTTC; CDR3 protein: CASSVGKGRGHYGYTF
J gene: TRBJ2-7; clone size: once; V gene: TRBV7-2; D gene: TRBD1; CDR3 DNA: TGTGCCAGCAGCCACGGACAGGCTTCCTACGAGCAGTACTTC; CDR3 protein: CASSHGQASYEQYF
J gene: TRBJ2-5; clone size: -; V gene: TRBV5-1; D gene: -; CDR3 DNA: TGCGCCAGCAGCTTGGCCCGGGGGGCCCTGCTAGCGGAAGAGACCCAGTACTTC; CDR3 protein: CASSLARGALLAEETQYF
J gene: TRBJ1-1; clone size: -; V gene: TRBV7-2; D gene: -; CDR3 DNA: TGTGCCAGCAGCCCACAGGGTGGGGACACTGAAGCTTTCTTT; CDR3 protein: CASSPQGGDTEAFF
J gene: TRBJ2-7; clone size: -; V gene: TRBV11-3; D gene: -; CDR3 DNA: TGTGCCAGCAGCTTTGGGGTCTACTCGGAGCAGTACTTC; CDR3 protein: CASSFGVYSEQYF
J gene: TRBJ2-5; clone size: -; V gene: TRBV18; D gene: -; CDR3 DNA: TGTGCCAGCTCACCAACCGGTCCATCGGGAACTCAAGAGACCCAGTACTTC; CDR3 protein: CASSPTGPSGTQETQYF
J gene: TRBJ2-7; clone size: many; V gene: TRBV5-6; D gene: -; CDR3 DNA: TGTGCCAGCAGCTTGGCAGCCTACGAGCAGTACTTC; CDR3 protein: CASSLAAYEQYF
J gene: TRBJ2-5; clone size: -; V gene: TRBV6-5; D gene: -; CDR3 DNA: TGTGCCAGCAGTAATACTAGAGCAGAGACCCAGTACTTC; CDR3 protein: CASSNTRAETQYF
J gene: TRBJ1-2; clone size: -; V gene: TRBV19; D gene: -; CDR3 DNA: TGTGCCAGTAGTATTTGGGGCAGCCGGTTTACGGACACCTTC; CDR3 protein: CASSIWGSRFTDTF
J gene: TRBJ2-7; clone size: -; V gene: TRBV2; D gene: TRBD2; CDR3 DNA: TGTGCCAGCAGCACGGGACTACCGGCCTCCTACGAGCAGTACTTC; CDR3 protein: CASSTGLPASYEQYF
J gene: TRBJ2-3; clone size: -; V gene: TRBV18; D gene: TRBD2; CDR3 DNA: TGTGCCAGCTCACCGACTAGCGGGAGCGATACGCAGTATTTT; CDR3 protein: CASSPTSGSDTQYF
J gene: TRBJ2-7; clone size: -; V gene: TRBV5-1; D gene: TRBD1; CDR3 DNA: TGCGCCAGCAGCTTATGGACAGGGGGCAAGGGCGGGAGCCCCCCCTACGAGCAGTACTTC; CDR3 protein: CASSLWTGGKGGSPPYEQYF
J gene: TRBJ2-7; clone size: -; V gene: TRBV7-9; D gene: -; CDR3 DNA: TGTGCCAGCAGCTCGATGGGAGGCACCTACGAGCAGTACTTC; CDR3 protein: CASSSMGGTYEQYF
J gene: TRBJ2-3; clone size: -; V gene: TRBV18; D gene: -; CDR3 DNA: TGTGCCAGCTCACCCCTCGCCTTAACCCGCACAGATACGCAGTATTTT; CDR3 protein: CASSPLALTRTDTQYF
J gene: TRBJ2-2; clone size: -; V gene: TRBV7-2; D gene: -; CDR3 DNA: TGTGCCAGCAGCTTACCCAACACCGGGGAGCTGTTTTTT; CDR3 protein: CASSLPNTGELFF
J gene: TRBJ2-1; clone size: -; V gene: TRBV18; D gene: TRBD2; CDR3 DNA: TGTGCCAGCTCACCGCGGGGGAACGGGAGGACGCAGTACAATGAGCAGTTCTTC; CDR3 protein: CASSPRGNGRTQYNEQFF
J gene: TRBJ2-3; clone size: -; V gene: TRBV5-1; D gene: TRBD1; CDR3 DNA: TGCGCCAGCAGCTTGACAGGGGACACAGATACGCAGTATTTT; CDR3 protein: CASSLTGDTDTQYF
J gene: TRBJ2-3; clone size: -; V gene: TRBV11-2; D gene: -; CDR3 DNA: TGTGCCAGCAGGCCCACCGGGACTAGCACAGATACGCAGTATTTT; CDR3 protein: CASRPTGTSTDTQYF
J gene: TRBJ2-7; clone size: -; V gene: TRBV3-1/TRBV3-2; D gene: TRBD1; CDR3 DNA: TGTGCCAGCAGCCAAGATCATGTTTTTATAGTCTGGGACAGGACCTACGAGCAGTACTTC; CDR3 protein: CASSQDHVFIVWDRTYEQYF
J gene: TRBJ1-2; clone size: -; V gene: TRBV21-1; D gene: -; CDR3 DNA: TGTGCCAGCATCGTTACTGGGGGCTACACCTTC; CDR3 protein: CASIVTGGYTF
J gene: TRBJ2-6; clone size: -; V gene: TRBV15; D gene: -; CDR3 DNA: TGTGCCACCAGCAACTACCCGAGCAACTCTGGGGCCAACGTCCTGACTTTC; CDR3 protein: CATSNYPSNSGANVLTF